Presented here are 6 T cell receptor beta chains from one specimen sequenced in a study of blood T cell repertoires in COVID-19. Generated by immunoSEQ multiplex PCR, the TCRdb table keeps only in-frame clones and is missing some. The table includes approximately 74,000 clones, under 85% detected once. The sequenced sample was peripheral blood. These receptors were collected from a man aged 55 to 70 with acute or convalescent COVID-19.

This clone came up a few times. The V call is TRBV5-4, the J call TRBJ1-3, with TRBD1 matching over 9 bases. The CDR3 loop spans 16 amino acids. With V trimmed by 6 bases and J by 0 bases, 7 bases remained unmatched. Germline CDR1 reads SGHNT; CDR2 reads YYREEE (reference sequence). CDR3: CASKKGQGGSGNTIYF. DNA for the CDR3: TGTGCCAGCAAGAAGGGACAGGGAGGCTCTGGAAACACCATATATTTT.

The V and J genes are TRBV19 and TRBJ1-2; perhaps TRBD1 as D (6 bases). CDR3 length: 16 amino acids. Germline V gene sequence: CDR1 LNHDA, CDR2 SQIVND (reference sequence). Trimming shortened V by 5 bases and J by 0 bases, and 16 bases separated the two germline ends. CDR3 coding DNA: TGTGCCAGTAGTTTCCGGGACATCCTATCTAACTATGGCTACACCTTC. This codes for CASSFRDILSNYGYTF. Combining the CDR3 with reference TRBV19 and TRBJ1-2 gives the whole variable domain DGGITQSPKYLFRKEGQNVTLSCEQNLNHDAMYWYRQDPGQGLRLIYYSQIVNDFQKGDIAEGYSVSREKKESFPLTVTSAQKNPTAFYLCASSFRDILSNYGYTFGSGTRLTVV.

A single count supports this clone. The CDR3 is CATSLWTGPNQPQHF. CDR3 DNA: TGTGCCACCAGCTTATGGACAGGGCCAAATCAGCCCCAGCATTTT. The chain carries TRBV15 and TRBJ1-5; 8 bases align to TRBD1. Germline CDR1 LNHNV, CDR2 YYDKDF (reference sequence). The CDR3 totals 15 residues. Losses at the gene ends were 5 bases for V and 4 bases for J; bases not matched to a gene: 7.

The chain couples TRBV6-1 to TRBJ1-3, with 12 bases fitting TRBD1. V lost 2 bases to trimming and J lost 1 base; unmatched junction nucleotides: 6. Germline CDR1 reads MNHNS; CDR2 reads SASEGT. The CDR3 contains 18 residues. CDR3 protein: CASSELWDRGPSGNTIYF. CDR3 bases: TGTGCCAGCAGTGAATTGTGGGACAGGGGGCCATCTGGAAACACCATATATTTT.

This chain joins TRBV12-3 or TRBV12-4 and TRBJ1-4, with no clear D. The CDR3 has 11 amino acids. V was pared by 3 bases and J by 7 bases, with 3 bases between. The chain's CDR3 is CASSFSEKLFF. In nucleotides, the CDR3 is TGTGCCAGCAGTTTCTCTGAAAAACTGTTTTTT.

This clone has only a few counts. V is TRBV4-3 and J is TRBJ1-5; D remains ambiguous. Germline lookup yields CDR1 LGHNA and CDR2 YSLEER. V was cut by 0 bases and J by 4 bases, with 13 bases left in between. The CDR3 contains 16 residues. The CDR3 region is CASSQERGLRNQPQHF. CDR3 bases: TGCGCCAGCAGCCAAGAGCGAGGATTACGGAATCAGCCCCAGCATTTT.